The clone carrying this TCR beta chain showed up many times. Antigen unknown. Healthy Caucasians were all of the donors. CDR1 and CDR2 (germline): LGHNA, YNFKEQ. This CDR3 is built from 14 residues. V was shortened by 3 bases and J by 0 bases, with 9 bases between the two germline ends. These data originate in a study of identical twins. Study observations and caveats: Cord blood beta clonotypes present at high abundance carried fewer insertions; no such pattern appeared in memory repertoires. Weaker excess sharing between twins was seen in beta out-of-frame sequences.

Addition of a universal primer site occurred through template switching, and cDNA carried unique molecular identifiers. MiXCR, applied by TCRdb to the 5' RACE reads, yields one record per CDR3 protein. Found here are about 1.7 million distinct CDR3 sequences, around a third of them singletons; the top ten hold more than 0.25%. Sequencing was carried out using cord blood. The chain is built from TRBV4-2 and TRBJ2-7; no reliable D call. This clonotype was obtained from a newborn girl in good health. In DNA form, the CDR3 reads TGTGCCAGCAGCCAGCAGCACTCCTCCTACGAGCAGTACTTC. It specifies CASSQQHSSYEQYF.